Shown below are 10 T cell receptor beta chains from a single sample sequenced in a study of OX40 agonist ivuxolimab in advanced cancers. TCRdb keeps only in-frame clones here, not all; method: immunoSEQ multiplex PCR. The sample shows roughly 70,000 clones, about 85% of them seen only once. The input for sequencing was CD4+ or CD8+ T cells sorted from blood, taken in a trial of the OX40 agonist ivuxolimab. All receptors derive from an adult with an advanced solid tumor such as melanoma, head and neck, liver or kidney cancer.

This clone was counted once. The chain has TRBV18 and TRBJ2-5, with TRBD2 identical over 10 bases. The J call could be wrong; TRBJ2-7 is a better fit for the DNA end. CDR3 length: 15 residues. In germline, CDR1 is KGHSH, CDR2 LQKENI. The CDR3 here is CASSETSGISYEQYF. DNA for the CDR3: TGTGCCAGCTCAGAAACTAGCGGGATCTCCTACGAGCAGTACTTC.

The chain links TRBV7-9 to TRBJ2-6; perhaps TRBD2 as D (5 bases). Germline V gene lookup returns CDR1 SEHNR and CDR2 FQNEAQ (reference sequence). The V and J ends lost 4 bases and 1 base respectively, with 14 bases between them. This CDR3 spans 17 amino acids. The CDR3 reads CASSSWRALSGANVLTF. CDR3 DNA: TGTGCCAGCAGCTCCTGGCGGGCATTATCTGGGGCCAACGTCCTGACTTTC. Full variable domain (rest looked up from reference TRBV7-9 and TRBJ2-6): DTGVSQNPRHKITKRGQNVTFRCDPISEHNRLYWYRQTLGQGPEFLTYFQNEAQLEKSRLLSDRFSAERPKGSFSTLEIQRTEQGDSAMYLCASSSWRALSGANVLTFGAGSRLTVL.

The chain uses TRBV4-1 and TRBJ1-3; no reliable D call. The germline gives CDR1 MGHRA, CDR2 YSYEKL. V was clipped by 0 bases and J by 0 bases, with 9 bases between them. CDR3 length: 16 amino acids. The CDR3 coding sequence is TGCGCCAGCAGCCAAGATTTCGCAGGCTCTGGAAACACCATATATTTT. Amino acid sequence: CASSQDFAGSGNTIYF.

In its sample, this clone was seen once. The chain carries TRBV2 and TRBJ1-1; D not resolved. Trimming shortened V by 5 bases and J by 1 base, and 8 bases separated the two germline ends. There are 13 residues in the CDR3. Germline V gene data show CDR1 as SNHLY and CDR2 as FYNNEI. CDR3 sequence (DNA): TGTGCCAGCAGTTTCCAGAAGAACACTGAAGCTTTCTTT. Translating it yields CASSFQKNTEAFF.

The genes are TRBV30 and TRBJ2-7; D remains unclear. Deletions cut 2 bases from V and 3 bases from J, with 5 bases between. The CDR3 spans 11 residues. CDR1 GTSNPN and CDR2 SVGIG come from the germline V gene (reference sequence). The CDR3 DNA follows: TGTGCCTGGAGTTCCTACTACGAGCAGTACTTC. Translated: CAWSSYYEQYF.

In its sample, this clone was seen a few times. V is TRBV5-4 and J is TRBJ1-2; D might be TRBD1 (6 bases). In germline, CDR1 is SGHNT, CDR2 YYREEE (reference sequence). This CDR3 has 13 amino acids. V dropped 2 bases and J dropped 3 bases, with 8 bases sitting between them. CDR3 DNA sequence: TGTGCCAGCAGCTTCAACAGGGACTATGGCTACACCTTC. This encodes CASSFNRDYGYTF.

The rearrangement uses TRBV19 and TRBJ2-1, with D perhaps TRBD1 or TRBD2 (5 bases each). Germline CDR1 is LNHDA and CDR2 is SQIVND (reference sequence). The V and J ends lost 5 bases and 6 bases respectively, with 17 bases between them. The CDR3 is 15 residues long. This CDR3 reads CASSPGAPKSNEQFF. CDR3 bases: TGTGCCAGTAGTCCCGGGGCCCCGAAGAGCAATGAGCAGTTCTTC.

The V gene is TRBV21-1, the J gene TRBJ2-7; TRBD2, as called in the table, went unchecked against the DNA. TRBV21-1 is recorded as a pseudogene. This CDR3 comprises 18 residues. CDR3 residues: CASSKPGLAGVGGDEQYF. As DNA, the CDR3 is TGTGCCAGCAGCAAACCGGGACTAGCGGGAGTAGGAGGGGACGAGCAGTACTTC.

The J gene is TRBJ1-6, the V gene TRBV7-2; D remains ambiguous. CDR3 length equals 13 residues. The germline V and J ends were trimmed by 2 bases and 8 bases, with 7 bases remaining between them. Germline-derived CDR1 and CDR2 are SGHTA and FQGNSA. The CDR3 coding sequence is TGTGCCAGCAGCTTATGGGGAGATTCACCCCTCCACTTT. It translates to CASSLWGDSPLHF. Complete variable domain (other parts from reference TRBV7-2 and TRBJ1-6): GAGVSQSPSNKVTEKGKDVELRCDPISGHTALYWYRQSLGQGLEFLIYFQGNSAPDKSGLPSDRFSAERTGGSVSTLTIQRTQQEDSAVYLCASSLWGDSPLHFGNGTRLTVT.

The V gene is TRBV7-7, the J gene TRBJ1-1; 8 bases match TRBD1. With 3 bases clipped from V and 0 bases from J, the junction kept 15 bases outside the gene matches. Germline CDR1 reads SSHAT; CDR2 reads FNYEAQ (reference sequence). CDR3 length: 19 amino acids. The CDR3 region is CASSFNPRGQNWMNTEAFF. The DNA for the CDR3 is TGTGCCAGCAGCTTTAACCCCAGGGGGCAAAATTGGATGAACACTGAAGCTTTCTTT.